Shown below are 27 T cell receptor beta chains from a single sample sequenced in a study of Ad26.COV2.S vaccination and SARS-CoV-2 variants. The assay was immunoSEQ multiplex PCR, and TCRdb's table has in-frame clones only and misses some. Of some 250,000 clones listed, roughly 90% are singletons. The treatment is: around 19 received Ad26.COV2.S at low or high dose, single or two shots; about 5 received placebo; per-sample allocation not given. Sampling occurred on day 63 after the first vaccine or placebo injection. Specimen: peripheral blood, collected in a trial of Ad26.COV2.S vaccine versus placebo. The receptors shown here come from a person aged 18-65 years who received the Ad26.COV2.S COVID-19 vaccine or a placebo.

The chain links TRBV19 to TRBJ1-5; no clear D gene. There are 15 residues in the CDR3. CDR1 is LNHDA and CDR2 is SQIVND in the germline V gene (reference sequence). Trimming removed 7 bases at V and 2 bases at J, with 15 bases between. Here the CDR3 DNA reads TGTGCCAGTAACTCTGTGGGGTTTGGCAATCAGCCCCAGCATTTT. Amino acid sequence: CASNSVGFGNQPQHF. The whole variable domain, remainder taken from reference TRBV19 and TRBJ1-5, is DGGITQSPKYLFRKEGQNVTLSCEQNLNHDAMYWYRQDPGQGLRLIYYSQIVNDFQKGDIAEGYSVSREKKESFPLTVTSAQKNPTAFYLCASNSVGFGNQPQHFGDGTRLSIL.

This clone was seen a handful of times. V usage is TRBV5-8 and J usage is TRBJ1-2; D remains unclear. CDR3 length: 16 residues. Germline V gene data show CDR1 as SGHTS and CDR2 as YDEGEE. Trimming took 0 bases from V and 2 from J, leaving 14 bases between them. CDR3 bases: TGTGCCAGCAGCTTGGGGGAGGGTCAGGTGAACTATGGCTACACCTTC. Amino acid sequence: CASSLGEGQVNYGYTF.

The CDR3 here is CASSLGSIRGSEQYF. Written as DNA, the CDR3 is TGTGCCAGCAGCTTAGGCTCTATCCGGGGTTCCGAGCAGTACTTC. The gene calls are TRBV11-2 and TRBJ2-7; weak D call: TRBD2 (5 bases). The CDR3 is 15 residues long. Germline CDR1 and CDR2: SGHAT and FQNNGV. V shed 1 base and J shed 6 bases, with 16 bases lying between them.

The chain recombines TRBV20-1 with TRBJ2-7; 7 positions match TRBD2. Germline loops: CDR1 DFQATT, CDR2 SNEGSKA (reference sequence). The trim removed 5 bases at V and 3 bases at J, leaving 1 base unmatched. The CDR3 contains 11 residues. The CDR3 nucleotides read TGCAGTGCTTCTAGCGGCTACGAGCAGTACTTC. Translated, it gives CSASSGYEQYF.

The rearrangement joins TRBV3-1 (or the pseudogene TRBV3-2) to TRBJ2-2; D not certain. This CDR3 is built from 14 residues. Germline loops: CDR1 LGHDT, CDR2 YNNKEL (reference sequence). Trimming stripped 1 base from V and 7 bases from J, with 10 bases between. In nucleotides, the CDR3 is TGTGCCAGCAGCCAAGTTCAGAAACGCGGGGAGCTGTTTTTT. This encodes CASSQVQKRGELFF.

CDR3 DNA: TGTGCCAGCAGCCCGGGGGGGTCTTCTGCCTACGAGCAGTACTTC. Translation: CASSPGGSSAYEQYF. V usage is TRBV7-2 and J usage is TRBJ2-7; TRBD2 aligns across 8 bases. V was clipped by 5 bases and J by 2 bases; unmatched bases: 8. The CDR3 is 15 amino acids. The germline gives CDR1 SGHTA, CDR2 FQGNSA. The variable domain in full, with the rest retrieved from reference TRBV7-2 and TRBJ2-7, is GAGVSQSPSNKVTEKGKDVELRCDPISGHTALYWYRQSLGQGLEFLIYFQGNSAPDKSGLPSDRFSAERTGGSVSTLTIQRTQQEDSAVYLCASSPGGSSAYEQYFGPGTRLTVT.

V usage is TRBV7-2 and J usage is TRBJ2-7, with 10 nucleotides matching TRBD2. V shed 1 base, J shed 6 bases, and the junction held 9 bases outside the gene matches. The CDR3 is made up of 16 amino acids. Germline V gives CDR1 SGHTA, CDR2 FQGNSA. The CDR3 DNA reads as TGTGCCAGCAGCTTAGAAGTGGGACTAGCGTTGGCCGAGCAGTACTTC. Translation gives CASSLEVGLALAEQYF.

The genes are TRBV5-4 and TRBJ2-7; D gene uncertain. Germline CDR1 is SGHNT and CDR2 is YYREEE (reference sequence). V was cut by 1 base and J by 2 bases, with 10 bases left in between. This CDR3 has 14 amino acids. The CDR3 region is CASSLSSATYEQYF. CDR3 sequence (DNA): TGTGCCAGCAGCTTGAGCTCAGCTACCTACGAGCAGTACTTC.

The rearrangement joins TRBV28 to TRBJ1-1, with a weak D call TRBD1 (5 bases). Trimming took off 8 bases at V and 0 bases at J, with 22 bases between the two ends. The CDR3 sequence is 17 residues long. Germline lookup yields CDR1 MDHEN and CDR2 SYDVKM. CDR3 sequence: CASPLAGRDPLNTEAFF. The DNA of the CDR3 is TGTGCCAGCCCACTAGCCGGGAGGGACCCTTTGAACACTGAAGCTTTCTTT. The full variable domain, rest sourced from reference TRBV28 and TRBJ1-1, is DVKVTQSSRYLVKRTGEKVFLECVQDMDHENMFWYRQDPGLGLRLIYFSYDVKMKEKGDIPEGYSVSREKKERFSLILESASTNQTSMYLCASPLAGRDPLNTEAFFGQGTRLTVV.

The chain combines TRBV7-9 with TRBJ2-1; D may be TRBD2 (6 bases). The germline V gene has CDR1 SEHNR and CDR2 FQNEAQ (reference sequence). Trimming left V 5 bases short and J 7 bases short, with 21 bases between. CDR3 length equals 16 residues. CDR3 sequence reads: CASSPPEGLKPNEQFF. The CDR3 region has the DNA TGTGCCAGCAGCCCTCCGGAGGGGTTGAAGCCTAATGAGCAGTTCTTC.

V gene TRBV11-2 combines with J gene TRBJ1-5; possibly TRBD1 for D (5 bases). V lost 3 bases, J lost 4 bases, and 7 bases lay in between. This CDR3 is built from 13 residues. CDR1 and CDR2 (germline): SGHAT, FQNNGV. CDR3: CASSLGTNQPQHF. The DNA for the CDR3 is TGTGCCAGCAGCTTGGGGACGAATCAGCCCCAGCATTTT.

This clone was seen a single time. V is TRBV4-3 and J is TRBJ1-3; no definite D call. The germline V gene has CDR1 LGHNA and CDR2 YSLEER. The CDR3 runs 15 residues. The V end lost 1 base, the J end lost 0 bases, and 7 bases lay between the germline ends. The CDR3 DNA reads as TGCGCCAGCAGCCAAGGAGAGACCTCTGGAAACACCATATATTTT. This gives the protein CASSQGETSGNTIYF.

The chain combines TRBV28 with TRBJ1-2; TRBD1 matches at 10 bases. This CDR3 is built from 15 residues. Germline loops: CDR1 MDHEN, CDR2 SYDVKM. The junction had 9 bases not matched to a gene; V was cut back by 7 bases and J by 4 bases. The CDR3 protein is CASTPGDRGVYGYTF. The CDR3 DNA reads as TGTGCCAGCACCCCGGGGGACAGGGGAGTCTATGGCTACACCTTC.

This chain links TRBV28 with TRBJ1-2; weak D call: TRBD1 (5 bases). CDR1 and CDR2 from the germline V gene are MDHEN and SYDVKM. V lost 2 bases to trimming and J lost 4 bases, with 14 bases between them. The CDR3 length is 15 residues. The CDR3 DNA follows: TGTGCCAGCAGTTTAGATCAAGGGGTAGGCTATGGCTACACCTTC. Protein sequence: CASSLDQGVGYGYTF.

The V gene is TRBV28, the J gene TRBJ1-6; D remains ambiguous. The CDR3 runs to 17 residues. The V gene's germline CDR1 is MDHEN and CDR2 SYDVKM. V was trimmed by 4 bases and J by 7 bases, leaving 20 bases between them. CDR3 nucleotides: TGTGCCAGCAGTTCCCGTTTGAAGGCGAGCGGGAATTCACCCCTCCACTTT. This translates into CASSSRLKASGNSPLHF.

This clone appeared a single time. The genes are TRBV6-5 and TRBJ1-2; TRBD1 matches at 8 bases. The CDR3 is made up of 13 amino acids. J was trimmed by 6 bases and V by 6 bases; bases with no gene match: 6. CDR1 is MNHEY and CDR2 is SVGAGI in the germline V gene. This CDR3 is CASSPGQGNGYTF. CDR3 nucleotide sequence: TGTGCCAGCAGCCCAGGACAGGGTAATGGCTACACCTTC.

This rearrangement joins TRBV6-6 to TRBJ2-1, with D possibly TRBD1 on 6 matching bases. Germline V CDR1 and CDR2: MNHNY, SVGAGI (reference sequence). The CDR3 spans 16 residues. V was pared by 0 bases and J by 1 base, with 10 bases between. The CDR3 protein is CASSYSGTRSYNEQFF. Written as DNA, the CDR3 is TGTGCCAGCAGTTACTCCGGGACAAGATCCTACAATGAGCAGTTCTTC.

The chain joins TRBV7-6 to TRBJ1-1; weak D call: TRBD1 (5 bases). This CDR3 contains 16 residues. Trimming took 5 bases from V and 0 from J, leaving 16 bases between them. The germline gives CDR1 SGHVS, CDR2 FNYEAQ. The CDR3: CASSLMMGLMNTEAFF. CDR3 sequence (DNA): TGTGCCAGCAGCCTTATGATGGGACTGATGAACACTGAAGCTTTCTTT.

This rearrangement joins TRBV6-5 to TRBJ2-3; the match to TRBD2 covers 10 bases. The CDR3 length is 15 residues. Unmatched junction bases numbered 6, after V lost 6 bases and J lost 3 bases. Germline CDR1 reads MNHEY; CDR2 reads SVGAGI. The CDR3 is CASSIAGGPTDTQYF. In DNA form, the CDR3 reads TGTGCCAGCAGCATAGCGGGGGGCCCAACAGATACGCAGTATTTT.

The V call is TRBV5-6, the J call TRBJ2-3; 9 bases match TRBD2. Germline V lookup: CDR1 SGHDT, CDR2 YYEEEE. This CDR3 region has 15 residues. The V and J ends lost 7 bases and 3 bases, in that order; junction bases with no gene match: 9. This chain's CDR3 is CASHRERGATDTQYF. The CDR3 nucleotides read TGTGCCAGCCACCGGGAGCGGGGGGCTACAGATACGCAGTATTTT.

The chain couples TRBV18 to TRBJ2-1; 9 bases match TRBD1. Losses at the gene ends were 3 bases for V and 7 bases for J; bases not matched to a gene: 10. Germline values: CDR1 KGHSH, CDR2 LQKENI. The CDR3 runs 16 residues. The CDR3 is CASSPRGQGLGNEQFF. DNA of the CDR3: TGTGCCAGCTCACCCAGGGGACAGGGTTTGGGGAATGAGCAGTTCTTC.

A few counts support this clone. The J gene is TRBJ2-5, the V gene TRBV11-2; TRBD1 aligns across 11 bases. Per germline, CDR1 SGHAT and CDR2 FQNNGV. CDR3 length: 15 residues. V lost 5 bases and J lost 6; bases outside the gene matches: 8. The CDR3 reads CASSAFRDRGKTQYF. Here the CDR3 DNA reads TGTGCCAGCAGCGCGTTCCGGGACAGGGGGAAGACCCAGTACTTC.

This chain uses TRBV5-4 with TRBJ2-7; no clear D gene. Germline assignment: CDR1 SGHNT and CDR2 YYREEE (reference sequence). CDR3 length: 11 residues. V was cut by 0 bases and J by 6 bases, with 4 bases left in between. The CDR3 bases are TGTGCCAGCAGCTTGGAGCGCGAGCAGTACTTC. Residues: CASSLEREQYF.

The genes are TRBV9 and TRBJ1-2; TRBD1 might be the D (5 bases). There are 20 residues in the CDR3. V was pared by 3 bases and J by 4 bases, with 31 bases between. Germline CDR1 SGDLS, CDR2 YYNGEE. For the CDR3, the DNA is TGTGCCAGCAGCGCGACAAAGCTCCGGGACCCACTTAAGCCCTTCTATGGCTACACCTTC. Its protein product is CASSATKLRDPLKPFYGYTF.

The sample holds many counts of this clone. V is TRBV5-1 and J is TRBJ2-7; 9 bases agree with TRBD1. Germline V gene lookup returns CDR1 SGHRS and CDR2 YFSETQ. The V gene end was trimmed by 2 bases and the J gene end by 5 bases; junction bases not matched to a gene: 8. The CDR3 has 15 amino acids. The CDR3 spells CASSLRTGGGDEQYF. CDR3 nucleotide sequence: TGCGCCAGCAGCTTACGAACAGGGGGCGGCGACGAGCAGTACTTC. The full variable domain, with the rest looked up from reference TRBV5-1 and TRBJ2-7, is KAGVTQTPRYLIKTRGQQVTLSCSPISGHRSVSWYQQTPGQGLQFLFEYFSETQRNKGNFPGRFSGRQFSNSRSEMNVSTLELGDSALYLCASSLRTGGGDEQYFGPGTRLTVT.

The chain uses TRBV5-1 and TRBJ1-2; D remains ambiguous. The germline gives CDR1 SGHRS, CDR2 YFSETQ. Trimming cost V 0 bases and J 8 bases, with 17 bases left between them. CDR3 length equals 15 residues. The CDR3 loop reads CASSLEGSPAGGYTF. The CDR3 DNA reads as TGCGCCAGCAGCTTGGAGGGCAGCCCGGCGGGAGGCTACACCTTC.

The chain links TRBV5-6 to TRBJ2-6; D is possibly TRBD1 (6 bases). CDR3 length: 15 amino acids. With 6 bases removed from V and 0 bases from J, the gap between germline ends came to 10 bases. CDR1 and CDR2 (germline): SGHDT, YYEEEE. This CDR3 reads CASTQGGSGANVLTF. CDR3 coding DNA: TGTGCCAGCACCCAAGGGGGCTCTGGGGCCAACGTCCTGACTTTC. Based on the CDR3 plus reference TRBV5-6 and TRBJ2-6, the full variable domain is DAGVTQSPTHLIKTRGQQVTLRCSPKSGHDTVSWYQQALGQGPQFIFQYYEEEERQRGNFPDRFSGHQFPNYSSELNVNALLLGDSALYLCASTQGGSGANVLTFGAGSRLTVL.